Following are 10 T cell receptor beta chains from one sample sequenced in a study of blood T cell repertoires in COVID-19. Using immunoSEQ multiplex PCR, the repertoire was profiled, and TCRdb retains in-frame clones only, with some absent. Altogether about 74,000 clones are present, around 88% being singletons, with the ten largest covering approximately 6.7%. Sequences were obtained from peripheral blood. The origin of the receptors is a woman of 80 years or more with acute or convalescent COVID-19.

The CDR3 nucleotides are TGCGCCAGCAAGCTTGGTGCCAGAATGGAGGTCTATGGCTACACCTTC. It yields the protein CASKLGARMEVYGYTF. The rearrangement links TRBV5-1 to TRBJ1-2; D call uncertain. Per germline, CDR1 SGHRS and CDR2 YFSETQ. V gave up 6 bases and J gave up 4 bases, with 22 bases separating them. CDR3 length equals 16 residues.

The chain carries TRBV7-2 and TRBJ2-6, with D possibly TRBD1 on 6 matching bases. Per germline, CDR1 SGHTA and CDR2 FQGNSA. This CDR3 has 16 amino acids. Trimming removed 5 bases at V and 2 bases at J, with 13 bases between. The CDR3, as DNA: TGTGCCAGCAGCGGTGGGGGCCAGGCTGGGGCCAACGTCCTGACTTTC. Translated, it gives CASSGGGQAGANVLTF.

V is TRBV5-1 and J is TRBJ2-3; 7 positions agree with TRBD1. CDR1 and CDR2 from the germline V gene are SGHRS and YFSETQ. Trimming took 1 base from V and 1 from J; bases not matched to a gene: 3. CDR3 length: 15 residues. The CDR3 nucleotides read TGCGCCAGCAGCTTGCGTACAGGGGGCACAGATACGCAGTATTTT. It codes for CASSLRTGGTDTQYF.

The V call is TRBV9, the J call TRBJ2-3; D might be TRBD2 (6 bases). Germline V lookup: CDR1 SGDLS, CDR2 YYNGEE. The CDR3 has 15 amino acids. V was shortened by 0 bases and J by 0 bases, with 8 bases between the two germline ends. The CDR3 here is CASSVGSGSTDTQYF. Here the CDR3 DNA reads TGTGCCAGCAGCGTAGGGAGCGGGAGCACAGATACGCAGTATTTT.

This CDR3 is CASSPTISTGELFF. DNA for the CDR3: TGTGCCAGCAGCCCGACTATTTCCACCGGGGAGCTGTTTTTT. The chain couples TRBV7-8 to TRBJ2-2, with a possible D match to TRBD2 (5 bases). Germline CDR1 SGHVS, CDR2 FQNEAQ. CDR3 length: 14 residues. V was cut by 5 bases and J by 4 bases, with 11 bases left in between.

The chain joins TRBV11-3 to TRBJ2-3; D is unclear. Germline CDR1 and CDR2: SGHNT and YENEEA. This CDR3 contains 14 residues. V dropped 5 bases and J dropped 2 bases, with 11 bases sitting between them. The CDR3 spells CASSPGGPTDTQYF. CDR3 in DNA: TGTGCCAGCAGCCCCGGCGGTCCCACAGATACGCAGTATTTT.

The chain uses TRBV29-1 and TRBJ2-2; D gene uncertain. The CDR3 totals 12 residues. Trimming cost V 2 bases and J 6 bases, with 7 bases left between them. CDR1 and CDR2 from the germline V gene are SQVTM and ANQGSEA. CDR3: CSVERVPGELFF. CDR3 sequence (DNA): TGCAGCGTTGAACGAGTCCCCGGGGAGCTGTTTTTT.

The rearrangement uses TRBV5-1 and TRBJ1-2, with 9 bases aligning to TRBD1. CDR3 length: 18 residues. J gave up 6 bases and V 3 bases, and 18 bases lay outside the gene matches. Germline V gives CDR1 SGHRS, CDR2 YFSETQ. This CDR3 reads CASSSNPGQGMKRDGYTF. The CDR3 nucleotides are TGCGCCAGCAGCTCAAATCCGGGACAGGGTATGAAGAGGGATGGCTACACCTTC.

This chain joins TRBV14 and TRBJ2-5, with D possibly being TRBD1 (5 bases). Germline assignment: CDR1 SGHDN and CDR2 FVKESK. V lost 0 bases to trimming and J lost 2 bases, with 10 bases between them. This CDR3 is 15 amino acids long. The CDR3 sequence: CASSQDIHRQETQYF. The CDR3 DNA follows: TGTGCCAGCAGCCAAGATATTCACAGGCAAGAGACCCAGTACTTC.

This chain connects TRBV19 to TRBJ1-2, with TRBD1 matching over 7 bases. Germline trimming cut 4 bases from V and 10 bases from J; bases unmatched to any gene: 15. The CDR3 spans 15 residues. CDR1 and CDR2 from the germline V gene are LNHDA and SQIVND (reference sequence). The CDR3 DNA follows: TGTGCCAGTAGTAAGGGGGCGTCGCCTTCGGATACCTACACCTTC. Protein product: CASSKGASPSDTYTF.